The 21 T cell receptor beta chains listed next were all sequenced from one sample in a study of T cell repertoires in cytomegalovirus infection. Antigens of these TCRs are unknown. From the reads, TCRdb called clonotypes with MiXCR, one entry per CDR3 protein. The sample includes around 710,000 distinct CDR3 sequences, about 28% of them seen just once. Sample: cultured CD8+ T cells from PBMCs, taken from culture after CMV antigen stimulation. These receptors came from a human donor in good health (CMV status not recorded). Some clones in this sample may be carry-over from other donors' samples.

This clonotype was counted ten times or more. The chain recombines TRBV7-2 with TRBJ2-3; tentatively, D is TRBD2 (5 bases). There are 12 residues in the CDR3. In germline, CDR1 is SGHTA, CDR2 FQGNSA. V was cut by 1 base and J by 13 bases, with 12 bases left in between. The CDR3 DNA reads as TGTGCCAGCAGCTTAGGCAGGAGGTATAAGTATTTT. Residues: CASSLGRRYKYF.

This clonotype was observed at least ten times. The chain uses TRBV7-8 and TRBJ2-1; D is unclear. The CDR3 extends over 15 amino acids. Trimming took off 5 bases at V and 6 bases at J, with 17 bases between the two ends. Germline-derived CDR1 and CDR2 are SGHVS and FQNEAQ. The CDR3: CASSPRALGFNEQFF. CDR3 sequence (DNA): TGTGCCAGCAGCCCCCGGGCACTGGGTTTCAATGAGCAGTTCTTC.

This clonotype was detected once. The DNA for the CDR3 is TGTGCCAGCAGCGGATCTAGCGGTGGAGCCAAAAACATTCAGTACTTC. Amino acid sequence: CASSGSSGGAKNIQYF. This chain links TRBV7-9 with TRBJ2-4; 7 bases are a match to TRBD2. The germline V gene encodes CDR1 SEHNR and CDR2 FQNEAQ (reference sequence). The CDR3 consists of 16 residues. Trimming cost V 5 bases and J 0 bases; bases outside gene matches: 7.

V is TRBV24-1 and J is TRBJ2-1; 7 bases line up with TRBD2. This CDR3 is built from 16 residues. Trimming at V came to 4 bases and at J to 9 bases, leaving 14 bases not matched to a gene. Germline CDR1 and CDR2: KGHDR and SFDVKD. This CDR3 reads CATSDWDYPRKSEQFF. DNA of the CDR3: TGTGCCACCAGTGACTGGGACTACCCACGTAAAAGTGAGCAGTTCTTC.

Only a few counts were recorded for this clonotype. This CDR3 reads CSVEDPQTYYGYTF. CDR3 bases: TGCAGCGTTGAAGATCCGCAGACTTACTATGGCTACACCTTC. V is TRBV29-1 and J is TRBJ1-2; unclear D gene. This CDR3 is 14 amino acids long. The germline V and J ends were trimmed by 0 bases and 3 bases, with 11 bases remaining between them. The germline gives CDR1 SQVTM, CDR2 ANQGSEA.

V gene TRBV6-2 or TRBV6-3 combines with J gene TRBJ2-7; D gene ambiguous. This CDR3 spans 14 amino acids. Germline V gene sequence: CDR1 MNHEY, CDR2 SVGEGT. Deletions cut 4 bases from V and 1 base from J, with 11 bases between. The CDR3 loop is CASSFQTVSYEQYV. The CDR3 nucleotides read TGTGCCAGCAGTTTTCAGACGGTTTCCTACGAGCAGTACGTC.

This clonotype was counted between two and nine times. The chain is built from TRBV27 and TRBJ1-5; 7 nucleotides agree with TRBD1. The CDR3 has 15 amino acids. V dropped 2 bases and J dropped 3; count of bases not matched to a gene: 4. Germline V gives CDR1 MNHEY, CDR2 SMNVEV (reference sequence). The CDR3 here is CASSLRDRPNQPQHF. In DNA form, the CDR3 reads TGTGCCAGCAGTTTAAGGGACAGACCCAATCAGCCCCAGCATTTT.

The chain uses TRBV6-5 and TRBJ1-5, with 7 bases aligning to TRBD1. The J segment lost 4 bases and the V segment lost 0 bases, leaving 3 bases of the junction unmatched. CDR1 and CDR2 from the germline V gene are MNHEY and SVGAGI. The CDR3 has 15 residues. DNA for the CDR3: TGTGCCAGCAGTTACTCGACAGGGTTTAATCAGCCCCAGCATTTT. It translates to CASSYSTGFNQPQHF.

This clonotype occurred a few times. The chain links TRBV12-3 or TRBV12-4 to TRBJ1-1; TRBD1 might be the D (5 bases). V shed 7 bases and J shed 4 bases, with 16 bases lying between them. The CDR3 is 14 residues long. The DNA of the CDR3 is TGTGCCAGCAAGTCCGGGGCCTCTGGCACTGAAGCTTTCTTT. Translation: CASKSGASGTEAFF.

This clonotype was seen once. V gene TRBV18 combines with J gene TRBJ1-6; TRBD1 might be the D (5 bases). V lost 6 bases and J 6 bases, leaving 15 bases between the germline ends. Germline CDR1 is KGHSH and CDR2 is LQKENI. The CDR3 is made up of 15 amino acids. CDR3 sequence (DNA): TGTGCCAGCTCGGATACAGGAGTGCTTAATTCACCCCTCCACTTT. The encoded protein is CASSDTGVLNSPLHF.

This clonotype has more than one count but fewer than ten. This chain joins TRBV7-9 and TRBJ1-6; tentative D call: TRBD1 (6 bases). Germline V CDR1 and CDR2: SEHNR, FQNEAQ (reference sequence). CDR3 length: 14 residues. Trimming took 3 bases from V and 5 from J, leaving 8 bases between them. The CDR3 is CASSLNRDNSPLHF. The CDR3, as DNA: TGTGCCAGCAGCTTGAACAGGGATAATTCACCCCTCCACTTT.

This clonotype turned up a few times. The chain carries TRBV28 and TRBJ1-1; no clear D. From germline, CDR1 is MDHEN and CDR2 SYDVKM. V lost 7 bases and J lost 2, with 14 bases in between. This CDR3 is 14 amino acids long. CDR3 region: CASTALGLNTEAFF. CDR3 sequence (DNA): TGTGCCAGCACCGCCCTGGGTCTAAACACTGAAGCTTTCTTT.

This clonotype was observed at least ten times. The gene calls are TRBV7-2 and TRBJ2-7; D is perhaps TRBD1 or TRBD2 (5 bases each). CDR3 size: 15 residues. Germline values: CDR1 SGHTA, CDR2 FQGNSA. V lost 2 bases and J 0 bases, leaving 11 bases between the germline ends. The CDR3 bases are TGTGCCAGCAGCTTAAGGGGAGCAGACTCCTACGAGCAGTACTTC. Translating gives CASSLRGADSYEQYF.

The chain combines TRBV4-2 with TRBJ2-4; maybe TRBD1 (5 bases). Germline values: CDR1 LGHNA, CDR2 YNFKEQ. V was cut by 0 bases and J by 6 bases, with 6 bases left in between. CDR3 size: 13 residues. The CDR3 sequence is CASSQEQANIQYF. In nucleotides, the CDR3 is TGTGCCAGCAGCCAAGAACAGGCAAACATTCAGTACTTC.

This clonotype was observed a handful of times. The rearrangement uses TRBV28 and TRBJ2-2; possible D gene TRBD2, 5 bases. Germline V lookup: CDR1 MDHEN, CDR2 SYDVKM. V dropped 5 bases and J dropped 4 bases, with 14 bases sitting between them. This CDR3 has 15 amino acids. CDR3 amino acids: CASSPREGVTGELFF. In DNA form, the CDR3 reads TGTGCCAGCAGTCCCCGCGAGGGTGTCACCGGGGAGCTGTTTTTT.

This clonotype was picked up many times. V gene TRBV7-8 combines with J gene TRBJ1-6, with TRBD1 identical over 7 bases. Germline lookup yields CDR1 SGHVS and CDR2 FQNEAQ. J was trimmed by 4 bases and V by 4 bases; bases with no gene match: 16. CDR3 length: 19 amino acids. The CDR3 sequence is CASSWDSRIVGQYNSPLHF. The CDR3 DNA reads TGTGCCAGCAGCTGGGACAGTCGAATCGTGGGGCAGTATAATTCACCCCTCCACTTT.

On this clonotype: The junction and the germline gene differ at one end; a read error may be behind it. The chain is built from TRBV6-2 or TRBV6-3 and TRBJ2-1; maybe TRBD2 (6 bases). CDR1 is MNHEY and CDR2 is SVGEGT in the germline V gene. This CDR3 has 12 residues. The CDR3 loop reads CASRTNPGETIF. The CDR3 DNA reads as TGTGCCAGCAGAACTAATCCGGGGGAGACGATCTTC.

The chain joins TRBV10-3 to TRBJ2-5, with 8 positions matching TRBD2. The CDR3 length is 14 residues. Germline V gene lookup returns CDR1 ENHRY and CDR2 SYGVKD. Trimming cost V 3 bases and J 4 bases; bases outside gene matches: 4. CDR3 loop: CAISDKSGGETQYF. The CDR3 nucleotides are TGTGCCATCAGTGATAAGAGCGGGGGAGAGACCCAGTACTTC.

The chain carries TRBV6-6 and TRBJ2-5, with TRBD2 matching over 11 bases. Per the germline V gene, CDR1 is MNHNY and CDR2 is SVGAGI (reference sequence). The CDR3 length is 16 residues. The V gene end was trimmed by 4 bases and the J gene end by 5 bases; junction bases not matched to a gene: 9. In nucleotides, the CDR3 is TGTGCCAGCAGTTCCCCTAGCGGGGGGCGGGTGGAGACCCAGTACTTC. The encoded protein is CASSSPSGGRVETQYF.

The V call is TRBV19, the J call TRBJ1-2; D is unresolved. Per germline, CDR1 LNHDA and CDR2 SQIVND (reference sequence). Trimming cost V 9 bases and J 3 bases, with 17 bases left between them. This CDR3 region has 14 residues. For the CDR3, the DNA is TGTGCCAGCCGCCCGTGGGGTTACGACTATGGCTACACCTTC. This codes for CASRPWGYDYGYTF.

The rearrangement links TRBV12-3 or TRBV12-4 to TRBJ2-2; maybe TRBD1 (6 bases). The V end lost 7 bases, the J end lost 6 bases, and 15 bases lay between the germline ends. The CDR3 loop spans 14 amino acids. CDR3 in DNA: TGTGCCAGCATTCCAGGGGTGCTCCCCGGGGAGCTGTTTTTT. It translates to CASIPGVLPGELFF.